The subject of this entry is one TCR beta chain. Study processing details: Nucleated cell counts were estimated from reference gene primer amplification. Generated by immunoSEQ multiplex PCR, the TCRdb table keeps only in-frame clones and is missing some. The DNA gave D and trimming, while V, J and clone size come from that table. The table has 150,000 or so clones, about 76% seen once. Seattle participants joined during active infection and were tracked over time. Germline CDR1 and CDR2: SNHLY and FYNNEI. This CDR3 region has 16 residues. V was cut by 2 bases and J by 0 bases, with 14 bases left in between. This sample is drawn from a study of blood T cell repertoires in COVID-19. Background on the study: Samples representing acute and convalescent COVID-19 were sourced from the United States, Italy and Spain.

Material: peripheral blood. The TCR originated in a woman between 65 and 79 years old with COVID-19, enrolled during active disease. This chain joins TRBV2 and TRBJ2-7, with D tentatively TRBD2 (5 bases). CDR3 DNA: TGTGCCAGCAGTGAACGGGAAGTCAGGAGCTCCTACGAGCAGTACTTC. It codes for CASSEREVRSSYEQYF.